This T cell receptor (beta chain) was sequenced for a study of blood T cell repertoires in COVID-19. Across the study: COVID-19 samples from acute and convalescent phases originated in the United States, Italy and Spain.

Original methodology: Nucleated cell counts were estimated from reference gene primer amplification. The protocol was immunoSEQ multiplex PCR, while the TCRdb copy is restricted to in-frame clones and leaves out a portion. Clonal size and the V and J genes are those of that table, whereas D and trimming came from the DNA. There are 200,000 to 250,000 clones in the sample; 85% to 90% occur only once, and less than 3.5% lies in the top ten. The CDR3 loop spans 17 amino acids. Germline-derived CDR1 and CDR2 are KGHDR and SFDVKD. V lost 3 bases, J lost 5 bases, and 10 bases stayed unmatched. The chain carries TRBV24-1 and TRBJ2-3, with 10 bases that match TRBD1. The sequenced sample consisted of peripheral blood. The receptor's source is a young man with COVID-19, enrolled during active disease. The CDR3 region is CATSDPGTGDHGDTQYF. The CDR3 region has the DNA TGTGCCACCAGTGATCCAGGGACAGGGGATCATGGAGATACGCAGTATTTT.